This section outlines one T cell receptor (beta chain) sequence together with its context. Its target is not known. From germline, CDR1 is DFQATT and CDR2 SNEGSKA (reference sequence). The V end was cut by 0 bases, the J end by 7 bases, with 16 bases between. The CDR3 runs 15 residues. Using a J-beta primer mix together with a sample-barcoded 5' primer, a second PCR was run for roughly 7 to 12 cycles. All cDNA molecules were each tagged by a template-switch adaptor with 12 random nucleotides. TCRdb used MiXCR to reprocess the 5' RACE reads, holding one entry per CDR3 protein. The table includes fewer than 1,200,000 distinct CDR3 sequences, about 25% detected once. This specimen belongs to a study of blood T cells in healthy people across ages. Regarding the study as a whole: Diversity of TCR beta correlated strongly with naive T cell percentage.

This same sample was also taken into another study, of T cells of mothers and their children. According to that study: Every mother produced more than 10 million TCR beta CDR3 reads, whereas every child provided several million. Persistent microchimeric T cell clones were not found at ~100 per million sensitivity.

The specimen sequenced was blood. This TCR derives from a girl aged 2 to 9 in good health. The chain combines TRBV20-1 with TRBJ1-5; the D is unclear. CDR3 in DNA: TGCAGTGCTAGAGATCGATTTGAAGTAGGCCAGCCCCAGCATTTT. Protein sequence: CSARDRFEVGQPQHF.